Each of the 25 T cell receptor beta chains below was sequenced from the same sample in a study of cytomegalovirus exposure and HLA in healthy donors. Use of 60 Vbeta and 13 Jbeta primers characterized the PCR. Sequencing used immunoSEQ multiplex PCR; TCRdb keeps in-frame clones, though not all of them. Here the sample spans about 120,000 clones, 74% being singletons. Sequencing used PBMCs. The source is a woman between 40 and 50 years old in good health and CMV-seropositive.

This chain uses TRBV12-5 with TRBJ2-3; TRBD2 matches at 13 bases. V lost 6 bases and J lost 4; bases outside the gene matches: 4. The CDR3 is made up of 15 amino acids. Looked up from germline, CDR1 is LGHNT and CDR2 is FRNRAP. This chain's CDR3 is CASGGTSGVADTQYF. CDR3 bases: TGTGCTAGTGGGGGGACTAGCGGGGTCGCAGATACGCAGTATTTT.

The chain links TRBV29-1 to TRBJ1-1; 7 positions match TRBD1. The CDR3 extends over 14 amino acids. The V segment lost 4 bases and the J segment 0 bases; nucleotides outside the gene matches: 5. Germline V gene lookup returns CDR1 SQVTM and CDR2 ANQGSEA. CDR3 DNA sequence: TGCAGCGTTGTAACGACAGGGATGAACACTGAAGCTTTCTTT. Amino acid sequence: CSVVTTGMNTEAFF.

This chain joins TRBV19 and TRBJ1-2; D is possibly TRBD1 (5 bases). This CDR3 has 15 residues. V shed 1 base and J shed 6 bases, with 15 bases lying between them. Germline-derived CDR1 and CDR2 are LNHDA and SQIVND (reference sequence). The CDR3, as DNA: TGTGCCAGTAGTATAGTAGGAGGGGAGGGGAATGGCTACACCTTC. It translates to CASSIVGGEGNGYTF.

This sequence joins TRBV6-1 and TRBJ2-7, with 8 bases fitting TRBD2. This CDR3 spans 13 amino acids. With 6 bases clipped from V and 7 bases from J, the junction kept 8 bases outside the gene matches. The germline CDR1 and CDR2 sequences are MNHNS and SASEGT. CDR3 protein: CASRTSALGEQYF. CDR3 in DNA: TGTGCCAGCAGGACTAGCGCACTGGGAGAGCAGTACTTC.

The chain has TRBV30 and TRBJ1-2, with D tentatively TRBD1 (6 bases). This CDR3 has 16 amino acids. The germline CDR1 and CDR2 sequences are GTSNPN and SVGIG (reference sequence). Between the trimmed V and J ends, which lost 2 bases and 2 bases, there was a span of 18 bases. This CDR3 is CAWSLQGQVGNYGYTF. The CDR3, as DNA: TGTGCCTGGAGTCTCCAGGGGCAGGTTGGGAACTATGGCTACACCTTC. Filled out from reference TRBV30 and TRBJ1-2, the complete variable domain reads SQTIHQWPATLVQPVGSPLSLECTVEGTSNPNLYWYRQAAGRGLQLLFYSVGIGQISSEVPQNLSASRPQDRQFILSSKKLLLSDSGFYLCAWSLQGQVGNYGYTFGSGTRLTVV.

About this clone: The sample carries other DNA sequences with the same CDR3. The chain has TRBV7-3 and TRBJ1-1; D unresolved. The CDR3 has 13 residues. Germline CDR1 reads SGHTA; CDR2 reads FQGTGA. Trimming pared 5 bases from V and 5 bases from J, leaving 12 bases between. The CDR3, as DNA: TGTGCCAGCAGCCCGACACTAGGGACTGAAGCTTTCTTT. Translating gives CASSPTLGTEAFF.

This clone has only one observation. A read error may account for a junction end that differs from germline. The chain uses TRBV18 and TRBJ1-4; 9 bases match TRBD1. This CDR3 comprises 15 residues. The germline V gene has CDR1 KGHSH and CDR2 LQKENI. The CDR3 DNA reads as TGTGCCGGCTCACCACCGGGACAGGGTAAAGAAAAACTGTTTTTT. Its protein is CAGSPPGQGKEKLFF.

This clone has just a few counts. This chain uses TRBV10-3 with TRBJ1-1, with D possibly matching TRBD1 (6 bases). The CDR3 loop spans 15 amino acids. CDR1 is ENHRY and CDR2 is SYGVKD in the germline V gene. Trimming stripped 3 bases from V and 4 bases from J, with 15 bases between. The CDR3 region is CAISEWEGEVTEAFF. The CDR3, as DNA: TGTGCCATCAGTGAATGGGAGGGGGAGGTCACTGAAGCTTTCTTT.

The chain employs TRBV2 and TRBJ2-7; the D is unclear. CDR3 size: 12 residues. Germline V gene data show CDR1 as SNHLY and CDR2 as FYNNEI. V was shortened by 6 bases and J by 2 bases, with 8 bases between the two germline ends. The CDR3 DNA follows: TGTGCCAGCAGCAGAATAACCTACGAGCAGTACTTC. Translation: CASSRITYEQYF.

The rearrangement uses TRBV19 and TRBJ1-5; TRBD1 might be the D (6 bases). The CDR3 extends over 18 amino acids. V gave up 4 bases and J gave up 3 bases, with 22 bases separating them. Germline CDR1 reads LNHDA; CDR2 reads SQIVND (reference sequence). As DNA, the CDR3 is TGTGCCAGTAGTACCGAGGGGGAGAGGGTGGATGTCAATCAGCCCCAGCATTTT. Its protein is CASSTEGERVDVNQPQHF.

This rearrangement joins TRBV5-1 to TRBJ2-4, with a tentative D call TRBD1 (6 bases). The CDR3 is made up of 14 amino acids. Germline-derived CDR1 and CDR2 are SGHRS and YFSETQ. V shed 2 bases and J shed 8 bases, with 14 bases lying between them. CDR3 coding DNA: TGCGCCAGCAGCTTTCAGGGGCTGGGGGACATTCAGTACTTC. Translation gives CASSFQGLGDIQYF.

V is TRBV19 and J is TRBJ1-2; D gene unclear. The CDR3 totals 14 residues. The V gene lost 4 bases and the J gene lost 3 bases, with 12 bases spanning the gap. Germline V CDR1 and CDR2: LNHDA, SQIVND (reference sequence). Here the CDR3 DNA reads TGTGCCAGTAGTACCCCAGGTTTCGACTATGGCTACACCTTC. This translates into CASSTPGFDYGYTF.

J is TRBJ2-1 and V is TRBV9; D unresolved. V lost 0 bases and J 6 bases, leaving 13 bases between the germline ends. Germline V gene lookup returns CDR1 SGDLS and CDR2 YYNGEE. The CDR3 runs 15 residues. Here the CDR3 DNA reads TGTGCCAGCAGCGTAGACCCAAGGAGTCCCAATGAGCAGTTCTTC. This sequence encodes CASSVDPRSPNEQFF.

V usage is TRBV30 and J usage is TRBJ1-6; D possibly corresponds to TRBD1 (5 bases). Germline loops: CDR1 GTSNPN, CDR2 SVGIG (reference sequence). V lost 3 bases to trimming and J lost 0 bases, with 12 bases between them. The CDR3 contains 16 residues. The CDR3 region has the DNA TGTGCCTGGAGCGAATACAGGAGCTCCTATAATTCACCCCTCCACTTT. It yields the protein CAWSEYRSSYNSPLHF.

V gene TRBV5-1 combines with J gene TRBJ2-3; D ambiguous. The V end was cut by 2 bases, the J end by 4 bases, with 5 bases between. There are 12 residues in the CDR3. In germline, CDR1 is SGHRS, CDR2 YFSETQ. In DNA form, the CDR3 reads TGCGCCAGCAGCTTACGGTCAGATACGCAGTATTTT. This translates into CASSLRSDTQYF.

The chain combines TRBV6-1 with TRBJ1-1, with 7 bases identical to TRBD1. The V gene's germline CDR1 is MNHNS and CDR2 SASEGT. The V and J ends lost 6 bases and 5 bases, in that order; junction bases with no gene match: 6. CDR3 length equals 13 residues. CDR3: CASREGANTEAFF. The CDR3 DNA reads as TGTGCCAGCAGGGAGGGGGCAAATACTGAAGCTTTCTTT.

The chain is built from TRBV13 and TRBJ2-1; weak D call: TRBD1 (5 bases). Trimming left V 4 bases short and J 5 bases short, with 9 bases between. CDR1 and CDR2 from the germline V gene are PRHDT and FYEKMQ (reference sequence). The length of the CDR3 is 13 residues. CDR3: CASSWGLNNEQFF. In DNA form, the CDR3 reads TGTGCCAGCAGCTGGGGCCTAAACAATGAGCAGTTCTTC.

This clone has only a few counts. One junction end disagrees with the germline gene, perhaps due to a read error. The V and J genes are TRBV2 and TRBJ1-5, with D perhaps matching TRBD1 (5 bases). The CDR3 is 20 amino acids. The germline V gene encodes CDR1 SNHLY and CDR2 FYNNEI. In nucleotides, the CDR3 is TGTGCCAGCAGTGAGGGGCCGACTAGGGAACGTCGCAGTAGCGATCAGCCCCAGCATTTT. It codes for CASSEGPTRERRSSDQPQHF.

This chain joins TRBV6-6 and TRBJ1-5, with unresolved D. CDR1 MNHNY and CDR2 SVGAGI come from the germline V gene (reference sequence). This CDR3 has 14 residues. Trimming removed 0 bases from V and 2 bases from J, with 5 bases in between. The CDR3 DNA reads TGTGCCAGCAGTTACTCGAGGGGCAATCAGCCCCAGCATTTT. Amino acid sequence: CASSYSRGNQPQHF.

The genes are TRBV2 and TRBJ1-2, with TRBD1 as a possible D gene (6 bases). The CDR3 contains 16 residues. CDR1 and CDR2 (germline): SNHLY, FYNNEI. Trimming left V 1 base short and J 3 bases short, with 15 bases between. The CDR3 protein is CASSEDREGGYYGYTF. DNA of the CDR3: TGTGCCAGCAGTGAAGACAGGGAGGGAGGGTACTATGGCTACACCTTC.

The chain joins TRBV13 to TRBJ1-2; D perhaps matches TRBD1 (6 bases). This CDR3 region has 18 residues. V was pared by 0 bases and J by 0 bases, with 17 bases between. Germline V gene sequence: CDR1 PRHDT, CDR2 FYEKMQ (reference sequence). The CDR3 nucleotides are TGTGCCAGCAGCTTAGGCTTCGACCTAGGGGGAACTAACTATGGCTACACCTTC. Its translation: CASSLGFDLGGTNYGYTF. Looking up the rest from reference TRBV13 and TRBJ1-2 gives the full variable domain: AAGVIQSPRHLIKEKRETATLKCYPIPRHDTVYWYQQGPGQDPQFLISFYEKMQSDKGSIPDRFSAQQFSDYHSELNMSSLELGDSALYFCASSLGFDLGGTNYGYTFGSGTRLTVV.

The chain combines TRBV6-5 with TRBJ1-1; 9 bases are shared with TRBD1. V shed 6 bases and J 2 bases; nucleotides not matched to a gene: 7. Germline loops: CDR1 MNHEY, CDR2 SVGAGI. This CDR3 is built from 15 residues. The CDR3 loop is CASSFGQGSNTEAFF. CDR3 sequence (DNA): TGTGCCAGCAGCTTTGGACAGGGGAGCAACACTGAAGCTTTCTTT.

This clone has only one observation. This sequence joins TRBV12-5 and TRBJ2-3; D gene uncertain. CDR1 and CDR2 (germline): LGHNT, FRNRAP. V lost 0 bases and J lost 0, with 13 bases in between. CDR3 length equals 17 residues. For the CDR3, the DNA is TGTGCTAGTGGTTTGGTACCCGAGTTTTCCAGCACAGATACGCAGTATTTT. Its protein product is CASGLVPEFSSTDTQYF.

The V call is TRBV11-3, the J call TRBJ2-1; D remains unclear. The germline V gene encodes CDR1 SGHNT and CDR2 YENEEA. V lost 5 bases, J lost 6 bases, and 8 bases lay in between. The CDR3 extends over 12 amino acids. The CDR3 spells CASSPLSNEQFF. For the CDR3, the DNA is TGTGCCAGCAGCCCTCTGAGCAATGAGCAGTTCTTC.

This rearrangement joins TRBV6-4 to TRBJ2-1, with TRBD2 identical over 8 bases. The CDR3 covers 17 residues. The germline V gene has CDR1 MRHNA and CDR2 SNTAGT. The J segment lost 2 bases and the V segment lost 4 bases, leaving 10 bases of the junction unmatched. In DNA form, the CDR3 reads TGTGCCAGCAGTGGGTGGGCTAGCGGGCCCCCCTACAATGAGCAGTTCTTC. Translating gives CASSGWASGPPYNEQFF.